Included here is one T cell receptor (beta chain) sequence, with context. Using immunoSEQ multiplex PCR, the repertoire was profiled, and TCRdb retains in-frame clones only, with some absent. Of some 45,000 clones listed, just over 85% are singletons. With 0 bases removed from V and 7 bases from J, the gap between germline ends came to 7 bases. The CDR3 sequence is 13 residues long. This record comes from a study of blood T cell repertoires in COVID-19. The clonotype was recovered from a man in his 70s with acute or convalescent COVID-19. Sequenced material: peripheral blood. The chain links TRBV12-3 or TRBV12-4 to TRBJ1-5; weak D call: TRBD1 (5 bases). CDR3 sequence (DNA): TGTGCCAGCAGTTTAGCGCGGGGGCAGCCCCAGCATTTT. Its protein product is CASSLARGQPQHF.